The rows below give T cell receptor beta chains drawn from one sample of a study of T cell responses to AZD1222 COVID-19 vaccine. Libraries were prepared by immunoSEQ multiplex PCR; TCRdb keeps only in-frame clonotypes and omits some of them. The sample holds about 140,000 clones, about 90% seen once. The sequencing here drew on peripheral blood, taken 28 days after the second dose of the MenACWY control vaccine. These receptor sequences come from an adult who received the MenACWY meningococcal vaccine as a control. Each CDR3 is given with its conserved first and last residue. A D gene is named only where the DNA matches it firmly. The size of a clone is reported for some rows only, either as once, few or many, or as a class for expanded clones.

j_call v_call clone_size d_call cdr3_aa cdr3_nt
TRBJ2-7 TRBV27 . . CASSSKRAYEQYF TGTGCCAGCAGTTCCAAAAGAGCCTACGAGCAGTACTTC
TRBJ2-2 TRBV7-9 . TRBD1 CASSPGTGNTGELFF TGTGCCAGCAGCCCTGGGACAGGGAACACCGGGGAGCTGTTTTTT
TRBJ2-7 TRBV5-5 . . CASATPPAGQYF TGTGCCAGCGCCACCCCTCCCGCGGGGCAGTACTTC
TRBJ2-3 TRBV9 . . CASSVFSDTQYF TGTGCCAGCAGCGTATTCTCAGATACGCAGTATTTT
TRBJ2-1 TRBV12-5 . TRBD1 CASGSGQGYNEQFF TGTGCTAGTGGTAGCGGACAGGGTTACAATGAGCAGTTCTTC
TRBJ2-1 TRBV27 once TRBD2 CASSLFSSGRNEQFF TGTGCCAGCAGTTTATTTTCTAGCGGGAGAAATGAGCAGTTCTTC
TRBJ1-5 TRBV2 . TRBD1 CASSRSGDRVGYQPQHF TGTGCCAGCAGTCGATCCGGGGACAGGGTCGGATATCAGCCCCAGCATTTT
TRBJ2-3 TRBV6-4 . . CASSDTGQADTQYF TGTGCCAGCAGTGATACAGGGCAGGCAGATACGCAGTATTTT
TRBJ1-4 TRBV7-9 . . CASSFQGGGAANEKLFF TGTGCCAGCAGCTTCCAGGGAGGTGGAGCGGCGAATGAAAAACTGTTTTTT
TRBJ2-7 TRBV12-3/TRBV12-4 . . CASSLARGNEQYF TGTGCCAGCAGTTTAGCGAGAGGCAACGAGCAGTACTTC
TRBJ1-1 TRBV7-8 few . CASSLAMGYGTFF TGTGCCAGCAGCTTAGCCATGGGCTACGGAACTTTCTTT
TRBJ2-3 TRBV4-3 once . CASSQDKTSTDTQYF TGCGCCAGCAGCCAAGATAAAACTAGCACAGATACGCAGTATTTT
TRBJ2-7 TRBV27 . . CASSFQGEDSEQYF TGTGCCAGCAGTTTTCAAGGGGAGGACTCCGAGCAGTACTTC
TRBJ1-3 TRBV4-2 . . CASSQVTAGNTIYF TGTGCCAGCAGCCAAGTCACAGCTGGAAACACCATATATTTT
TRBJ2-1 TRBV11-3 . . CASTNPPNNEQFF TGTGCCAGCACCAACCCCCCAAACAATGAGCAGTTCTTC
TRBJ2-5 TRBV19 once TRBD2 CASSIEGSGGSWETQYF TGTGCCAGTAGTATAGAAGGTAGCGGGGGGTCGTGGGAGACCCAGTACTTC
TRBJ1-5 TRBV19 . TRBD1 CASRDRGSQPQHF TGTGCCAGTAGGGACAGGGGTAGCCAGCCCCAGCATTTT
TRBJ1-1 TRBV18 few . CASSLLTGHLNTEAFF TGTGCCAGCTCACTGCTGACGGGACATCTGAACACTGAAGCTTTCTTT
TRBJ1-5 TRBV3-1/TRBV3-2 . . CASSQEHSNQPQHF TGTGCCAGCAGCCAAGAACATAGCAATCAGCCCCAGCATTTT
TRBJ2-2 TRBV5-1 . TRBD1 CASRGTGAFNTGELFF TGCGCCAGCAGAGGGACAGGGGCATTCAACACCGGGGAGCTGTTTTTT
TRBJ1-1 TRBV4-3 . TRBD1 CASSRSTGGGITEAFF TGCGCCAGCAGCCGATCCACAGGGGGGGGAATCACTGAAGCTTTCTTT
TRBJ2-2 TRBV10-2 once TRBD2 CATRTSGSGYTGELFF TGCGCCACCCGGACTAGCGGGAGTGGTTACACCGGGGAGCTGTTTTTT
TRBJ1-2 TRBV5-1 . . CASSLDVGRGYTF TGCGCCAGCAGCTTGGATGTGGGGAGGGGCTACACCTTC
TRBJ1-2 TRBV6-5 . . CASRATANYGYTF TGTGCCAGCAGGGCTACGGCTAACTATGGCTACACCTTC
TRBJ1-6 TRBV7-2 . TRBD1 CASSQTTGAHYNSPLHF TGTGCCAGCAGTCAAACGACAGGGGCTCACTATAATTCACCCCTCCACTTT
TRBJ2-5 TRBV6-2/TRBV6-3 . TRBD2 CASSLGLTSGRLETQYF TGTGCCAGCAGTTTGGGGCTGACTAGCGGGAGGCTCGAGACCCAGTACTTC
TRBJ2-4 TRBV30 . . CAWSGGQVKNIQYF TGTGCCTGGAGCGGGGGGCAAGTCAAAAACATTCAGTACTTC
TRBJ2-7 TRBV19 . . CASSIAGEQYF TGTGCCAGTAGTATAGCGGGAGAGCAGTACTTC
TRBJ2-2 TRBV7-6 once TRBD1 CASSPPDRAGGELFF TGTGCCAGCAGCCCTCCTGACAGGGCAGGCGGGGAGCTGTTTTTT
TRBJ1-4 TRBV7-9 . . CASSLAAGGATNEKLFF TGTGCCAGCAGCTTAGCGGCAGGAGGTGCAACTAATGAAAAACTGTTTTTT
TRBJ2-2 TRBV5-4 . . CASSLGLGGGTGELFF TGTGCCAGCAGCTTGGGACTAGGGGGTGGAACCGGGGAGCTGTTTTTT
TRBJ2-7 TRBV7-8 . TRBD1 CASSPRDRLYEQYF TGTGCCAGCAGTCCCCGGGACAGGCTCTACGAGCAGTACTTC
TRBJ2-3 TRBV7-2 . . CASSLVRDSHF TGTGCCAGCAGCTTAGTCCGGGACTCCCATTTT
TRBJ2-1 TRBV23-1 . TRBD2 CASSQSYSGLAGGIPQFDEQFF TGCGCCAGCAGTCAATCTTACTCGGGACTAGCGGGAGGAATTCCACAGTTTGATGAGCAGTTCTTC
TRBJ1-6 TRBV2 . TRBD1 CASSEWRGQGANSPLHF TGTGCCAGCAGTGAATGGAGAGGACAGGGGGCCAATTCACCCCTCCACTTT
TRBJ2-3 TRBV18 . . CASSPRQTSTDTQYF TGTGCCAGCTCACCAAGACAGACTAGCACAGATACGCAGTATTTT
TRBJ2-1 TRBV19 . . CASSMDSPYNEQFF TGTGCCAGTAGTATGGACAGTCCCTACAATGAGCAGTTCTTC
TRBJ2-5 TRBV5-8 . TRBD2 CASSLARTRGQETQYF TGTGCCAGCAGCTTGGCCCGGACTAGGGGCCAAGAGACCCAGTACTTC
TRBJ1-1 TRBV5-1 . . CASSWTEVNTEAFF TGCGCCAGCAGCTGGACAGAAGTGAACACTGAAGCTTTCTTT
TRBJ2-7 TRBV28 once . CAIRQNYEQYF TGTGCCATTCGACAAAACTACGAGCAGTACTTC
TRBJ1-2 TRBV30 . . CAWSPSRPTGYGYTF TGTGCCTGGAGTCCTTCTAGACCAACGGGCTATGGCTACACCTTC
TRBJ2-7 TRBV5-1 . . CASSLGAGDAPYEQYF TGCGCCAGCAGCTTGGGGGCAGGGGACGCCCCCTACGAGCAGTACTTC
TRBJ2-1 TRBV7-9 . . CASSSGSGLAYNEQFF TGTGCCAGCAGCTCGGGGTCGGGATTGGCCTACAATGAGCAGTTCTTC
TRBJ1-2 TRBV7-2 once TRBD1 CASSLSPQGWVYGYTF TGTGCCAGCAGCTTATCACCACAGGGGTGGGTCTATGGCTACACCTTC
TRBJ1-4 TRBV29-1 . . CSAGGGTNEKLFF TGCAGCGCGGGGGGGGGAACTAATGAAAAACTGTTTTTT
TRBJ2-7 TRBV10-3 . . CAISDQKYEQYF TGTGCCATCAGTGATCAGAAGTACGAGCAGTACTTC
TRBJ2-5 TRBV3-1/TRBV3-2 once . CASSPRAGQSDF TGTGCCAGCAGTCCCAGGGCGGGGCAGTCTGACTTC
TRBJ2-3 TRBV7-8 . . CASSLAVGDTQYF TGTGCCAGCAGCTTAGCGGTGGGGGATACGCAGTATTTT
TRBJ1-2 TRBV12-3/TRBV12-4 . TRBD1 CASSLQGGGYTF TGTGCCAGCAGTCTGCAGGGGGGCGGCTACACCTTC
TRBJ1-2 TRBV6-1 . . CASSEDNYGYTF TGTGCCAGCAGTGAAGACAATTATGGCTACACCTTC